One and the same sample provided the 27 T cell receptor gamma chains below, sequenced in a study of Vδ1+ human thymocytes. Study results and caveats: Highly polyclonal TRG and TRD repertoires with Gaussian CDR3 length distributions appeared in thymus.

Sequences come from RNA converted to cDNA by reverse transcription. The CDR3 regions were amplified by multiplex PCR from V-gene primers to a constant-region primer. TCRdb re-called the multiplex PCR reads through CATT. The table records 36,000 or so gamma-chain clones, 20% to 25% of them present only once. These TCRs' antigens remain unknown. The sample taken for sequencing was Vdelta1+ gamma-delta thymocytes from the thymus. Noted subset: FACS-sorted CD3+ TCRalphabeta- TCRVdelta1+ TCRVdelta2- thymocytes. The receptors here all came from a girl under three years old who had congenital heart surgery.

In this sample, this clone is medium-sized (0.01 to 0.1%). The same CDR3 can be traced to other DNA sequences in this sample. The V gene is TRGV8, the J gene TRGJ1 or TRGJ2. Germline V gene lookup returns CDR1 VENAVY and CDR2 YDSYNSRV. V was clipped by 3 bases and J by 7 bases; unmatched bases: 3. This CDR3 has 11 amino acids. The CDR3 spells CATWDRYKKLF. The CDR3 DNA sequence: TGTGCCACCTGGGATCGGTATAAGAAACTCTTT.

The chain has TRGV4 and TRGJ1 or TRGJ2. Germline V lookup: CDR1 EGSTGY, CDR2 YDSYTSSV. The CDR3 length is 13 residues. The J segment lost 11 bases and the V segment lost 4 bases, leaving 14 bases of the junction unmatched. The CDR3 DNA reads as TGTGCCACCTGGGACGGGCAAGGGGAGGAGAAACTCTTT. Amino acids: CATWDGQGEEKLF.

Concerning this clone itself: This clone may be a read error of a much larger clone one base away. This sample includes further DNA sequences coding for the same CDR3. The gene calls are TRGV3 and TRGJ1 or TRGJ2. Germline trimming cut 0 bases from V and 3 bases from J; bases unmatched to any gene: 2. The V gene's germline CDR1 is VTNTFY and CDR2 YDVSTARD (reference sequence). The CDR3 extends over 13 amino acids. The CDR3: CATWDRSYYKKLF. CDR3 coding DNA: TGTGCCACCTGGGACAGGAGTTATTATAAGAAACTCTTT.

This sequence joins TRGV9 and TRGJP2. Trimming took 3 bases from V and 2 from J; bases not matched to a gene: 6. This CDR3 comprises 15 residues. Germline assignment: CDR1 GITISATS and CDR2 ISYDGTV (reference sequence). The CDR3 protein is CALWEQISSDWIKTF. The CDR3 DNA reads as TGTGCCTTGTGGGAGCAGATAAGTAGTGATTGGATCAAGACGTTT.

This clone was detected a few times. The chain is built from TRGV4 and TRGJ1 or TRGJ2. Germline V gives CDR1 EGSTGY, CDR2 YDSYTSSV. Germline trimming cut 0 bases from V and 4 bases from J; bases unmatched to any gene: 9. The CDR3 is 15 residues long. CDR3 DNA sequence: TGTGCCACCTGGGATGGGCCTCTCGTGTATTATAAGAAACTCTTT. This translates into CATWDGPLVYYKKLF.

This clone came up a few times. This chain connects TRGV9 to TRGJ1 or TRGJ2. V shed 3 bases and J 7 bases; nucleotides not matched to a gene: 6. CDR3 size: 12 residues. The germline V gene has CDR1 GITISATS and CDR2 ISYDGTV (reference sequence). CDR3 nucleotides: TGTGCCTTGTGGGAGCGTTCGTATAAGAAACTCTTT. It encodes CALWERSYKKLF.

The chain joins TRGV2 to TRGJ1 or TRGJ2. Per the germline V gene, CDR1 is EGSNGY and CDR2 is YDSYNSKV. Trimming took 5 bases from V and 6 from J; bases not matched to a gene: 7. The CDR3 covers 12 residues. The CDR3 DNA reads as TGTGCCACCTGGGGACGGGGTTATAAGAAACTCTTT. It is translated as CATWGRGYKKLF.

This clone was seen more than once but under ten times. Additional DNA sequences in this sample encode the identical CDR3. J is TRGJ1 or TRGJ2 and V is TRGV3. The germline V gene encodes CDR1 VTNTFY and CDR2 YDVSTARD (reference sequence). After removal of 1 base from V and 4 bases from J, the junction contained 4 bases not matched to a gene. The CDR3 has 13 residues. Here the CDR3 reads CATWDSYYYKKLF. For the CDR3, the DNA is TGTGCCACCTGGGACAGCTACTATTATAAGAAACTCTTT.

The chain joins TRGV9 to TRGJ1 or TRGJ2. The CDR3 length is 13 residues. CDR1 is GITISATS and CDR2 is ISYDGTV in the germline V gene (reference sequence). V was pared by 4 bases and J by 6 bases, with 9 bases of the junction left unmatched. Here the CDR3 DNA reads TGTGCCTTGTGGGACCGTATGGTTTATAAGAAACTCTTT. Its protein is CALWDRMVYKKLF.

The rearrangement links TRGV4 to TRGJP2. The V segment lost 0 bases and the J segment 12 bases; nucleotides outside the gene matches: 7. The CDR3 has 13 residues. Germline V lookup: CDR1 EGSTGY, CDR2 YDSYTSSV. Written as DNA, the CDR3 is TGTGCCACCTGGGATGGGCCATATCGGATCAAGACGTTT. This gives the protein CATWDGPYRIKTF.

The chain combines TRGV9 with TRGJ1 or TRGJ2. V lost 3 bases, J lost 12 bases, and 11 bases stayed unmatched. The CDR3 is 12 amino acids. From germline, CDR1 is GITISATS and CDR2 ISYDGTV (reference sequence). The CDR3 protein is CALWEPLVGKLF. The CDR3 DNA sequence: TGTGCCTTGTGGGAGCCCCTGGTGGGGAAACTCTTT.

This clone has just a few counts. V is TRGV2 and J is TRGJP2. Per germline, CDR1 EGSNGY and CDR2 YDSYNSKV. This CDR3 is built from 12 residues. V shed 2 bases and J 11 bases; nucleotides not matched to a gene: 5. CDR3: CATWDAFWIKTF. The CDR3 coding sequence is TGTGCCACCTGGGACGCATTCTGGATCAAGACGTTT.

The V call is TRGV4, the J call TRGJP1. CDR1 is EGSTGY, CDR2 YDSYTSSV, per germline. CDR3 length equals 15 residues. With V trimmed by 0 bases and J by 3 bases, 4 bases remained unmatched. DNA for the CDR3: TGTGCCACCTGGGATGGGCCATCCACTGGTTGGTTCAAGATATTT. It is translated as CATWDGPSTGWFKIF.

The chain is built from TRGV4 and TRGJP. This CDR3 has 17 amino acids. Germline CDR1 reads EGSTGY; CDR2 reads YDSYTSSV. V trimming: 5 bases; J trimming: 6 bases; junction bases outside the gene matches: 10. The CDR3 reads CATWAPRAELGKKIKVF. CDR3 coding DNA: TGTGCCACCTGGGCTCCCCGGGCAGAGTTGGGCAAAAAAATCAAGGTATTT.

This clone was counted between two and nine times. The rearrangement links TRGV5 to TRGJ1 or TRGJ2. V shed 0 bases and J 6 bases; nucleotides not matched to a gene: 8. This CDR3 comprises 14 residues. The V gene's germline CDR1 is VINAFY and CDR2 YDVSNSKD. The CDR3 DNA reads as TGTGCCACCTGGGACAGGCCCCTCCTTTATAAGAAACTCTTT. Encoded protein: CATWDRPLLYKKLF.

The chain has TRGV8 and TRGJ1 or TRGJ2. V was pared by 1 base and J by 10 bases, with 7 bases of the junction left unmatched. The CDR3 has 12 amino acids. Germline assignment: CDR1 VENAVY and CDR2 YDSYNSRV. The CDR3 sequence is CATWDSGGKKLF. The CDR3 region has the DNA TGTGCCACCTGGGATAGTGGAGGGAAGAAACTCTTT.

This clone came up a few times. The chain recombines TRGV9 with TRGJP. The V and J ends lost 6 bases and 9 bases, in that order; junction bases with no gene match: 5. Germline V gene data show CDR1 as GITISATS and CDR2 as ISYDGTV (reference sequence). There are 14 residues in the CDR3. This CDR3 is CALWLGLGKKIKVF. DNA for the CDR3: TGTGCCTTGTGGCTGGGGTTGGGCAAAAAAATCAAGGTATTT.

In its sample, this clone is medium-sized. The sample holds other DNA sequences that translate to the same CDR3. This chain links TRGV3 with TRGJ1 or TRGJ2. The germline V gene encodes CDR1 VTNTFY and CDR2 YDVSTARD (reference sequence). The J segment lost 10 bases and the V segment lost 0 bases, leaving 3 bases of the junction unmatched. The CDR3 is made up of 11 amino acids. CDR3 nucleotides: TGTGCCACCTGGGACAGGCCGAAGAAACTCTTT. This codes for CATWDRPKKLF.

A note on this clone: The sample carries other DNA sequences with the same CDR3. This chain connects TRGV9 to TRGJ1 or TRGJ2. The CDR3 spans 11 residues. V lost 2 bases to trimming and J lost 9 bases; unmatched junction nucleotides: 4. Germline V gene sequence: CDR1 GITISATS, CDR2 ISYDGTV (reference sequence). CDR3 residues: CALWEDLKKLF. CDR3 DNA sequence: TGTGCCTTGTGGGAGGATCTTAAGAAACTCTTT.

This clone has ten or more counts. This sample also contains other DNA sequences that code for the same CDR3. The chain uses TRGV8 and TRGJ1 or TRGJ2. The V gene's germline CDR1 is VENAVY and CDR2 YDSYNSRV. V was clipped by 0 bases and J by 9 bases; unmatched bases: 2. CDR3 length: 11 residues. Here the CDR3 reads CATWDRGKKLF. As DNA, the CDR3 is TGTGCCACCTGGGATAGGGGTAAGAAACTCTTT.

The chain combines TRGV2 with TRGJ1 or TRGJ2. Germline V gene data show CDR1 as EGSNGY and CDR2 as YDSYNSKV. V shed 2 bases and J 14 bases; nucleotides not matched to a gene: 3. This CDR3 contains 9 residues. The CDR3 loop reads CATWDVQLF. Here the CDR3 DNA reads TGTGCCACCTGGGACGTTCAACTCTTT.

This rearrangement joins TRGV4 to TRGJ1 or TRGJ2. Germline CDR1 and CDR2: EGSTGY and YDSYTSSV. CDR3 size: 13 residues. The ends lost 5 bases at V and 3 bases at J; junction bases unmatched: 7. CDR3 DNA sequence: TGTGCCACCTGGGCCTTATTTTATTATAAGAAACTCTTT. Its translation is CATWALFYYKKLF.

The chain combines TRGV2 with TRGJ1 or TRGJ2. Germline V CDR1 and CDR2: EGSNGY, YDSYNSKV. Trimming took 4 bases from V and 2 from J; bases not matched to a gene: 8. The CDR3 spans 14 residues. CDR3 loop: CATWDGLHYYKKLF. For the CDR3, the DNA is TGTGCCACCTGGGATGGTCTCCATTATTATAAGAAACTCTTT.

The rearrangement uses TRGV9 and TRGJ1 or TRGJ2. Looked up from germline, CDR1 is GITISATS and CDR2 is ISYDGTV (reference sequence). The trim removed 4 bases at V and 3 bases at J, leaving 3 bases unmatched. The CDR3 is 12 residues long. The CDR3 region is CALWDPYYKKLF. In DNA, the CDR3 is TGTGCCTTGTGGGATCCTTATTATAAGAAACTCTTT.

This clone was seen more than once but under ten times. This sample includes further DNA sequences coding for the same CDR3. The chain uses TRGV2 and TRGJ1 or TRGJ2. The CDR3 is 13 amino acids. Germline V gives CDR1 EGSNGY, CDR2 YDSYNSKV. With V trimmed by 2 bases and J by 3 bases, 4 bases remained unmatched. CDR3 protein: CATWDALYYKKLF. CDR3 nucleotide sequence: TGTGCCACCTGGGACGCTCTTTATTATAAGAAACTCTTT.

The chain uses TRGV3 and TRGJ1 or TRGJ2. The length of the CDR3 is 11 residues. Losses at the gene ends were 5 bases for V and 6 bases for J; bases not matched to a gene: 4. The germline V gene encodes CDR1 VTNTFY and CDR2 YDVSTARD (reference sequence). The CDR3 nucleotides are TGTGCCACCTGGGGAGGTTATAAGAAACTCTTT. Translating it yields CATWGGYKKLF.

This clone has just a few counts. The sample holds other DNA sequences that translate to the same CDR3. The J gene is TRGJ1 or TRGJ2, the V gene TRGV4. The germline V gene encodes CDR1 EGSTGY and CDR2 YDSYTSSV. There are 12 residues in the CDR3. Germline trimming cut 1 base from V and 6 bases from J; bases unmatched to any gene: 3. CDR3 residues: CATWDGSYKKLF. CDR3 bases: TGTGCCACCTGGGATGGTAGTTATAAGAAACTCTTT.